This TCR beta chain emerged from a study of brain T cells in children with intractable seizures. Study-level points and caveats: Absence of clones before surgery may stem from lower sequencing depth.

Clones were read by immunoSEQ multiplex PCR, and TCRdb kept only the in-frame ones, dropping some. This table holds approximately 44,000 clones, around 90% found once. Per the germline V gene, CDR1 is SGHVS and CDR2 is FQNEAQ. The CDR3 extends over 16 amino acids. The germline V and J ends were trimmed by 0 bases and 2 bases, with 11 bases remaining between them. Comments on this clone: As yet, its antigen is unknown.

Only cases whose brain tissue showed the highest T cell transcript signatures were sequenced. Pre-surgery treatment included at least one anti-epileptic drug. This chain joins TRBV7-8 and TRBJ1-3; D gene uncertain. The sample consisted of peripheral blood, taken at surgery. The TCR comes from a girl aged 2 to 10 with tuberous sclerosis and intractable seizures. The chain's CDR3 is CASSLAREAPGNTIYF. CDR3 nucleotides: TGTGCCAGCAGCTTAGCCCGCGAGGCTCCTGGAAACACCATATATTTT.